Sequencing of this T cell receptor (beta chain) was carried out in a study of cytomegalovirus exposure and HLA in healthy donors. In the PCR, 60 Vbeta and 13 Jbeta primers were used. Here immunoSEQ multiplex PCR was the method, and the copy in TCRdb shows in-frame clones only, minus some. The sample records 150,000 to 200,000 clones, around 77% being singletons. These donors, healthy bone marrow donors, were studied. The germline V gene has CDR1 MNHEY and CDR2 SVGAGI. CDR3 length: 16 residues. V trimming: 2 bases; J trimming: 5 bases; junction bases outside the gene matches: 11. The chain employs TRBV6-5 and TRBJ1-1, with 7 bases identical to TRBD1. The sequenced sample consisted of PBMCs. This sequence was found in a man between 60 and 75 years old in good health and CMV-seronegative. Here the CDR3 reads CASSYPTVQGFTEAFF. CDR3 sequence (DNA): TGTGCCAGCAGTTACCCGACGGTACAGGGGTTTACTGAAGCTTTCTTT.